Listed below are T cell receptor beta chains from one sample, sequenced in a study of coeliac disease. Libraries were prepared by immunoSEQ multiplex PCR; TCRdb keeps only in-frame clonotypes and omits some of them. The sample lists about 6,500 clones, approximately 65% occurring once. The material sequenced was lymphocytes from the gut lamina propria. These receptors originate from a man in his sixties with celiac disease on a gluten-free diet. The CDR3 runs from the conserved cysteine through the conserved F or W. D genes are given only for firm matches. Only part of the rows carry a size: once, few, many, or a class if the clone is expanded.

TRBD2	-	TRBJ2-1	TRBV5-1	TGCGCCAGCAGCTTGTTTCCGACTAGCGGGGGGGGTAATGAGCAGTTCTTC	CASSLFPTSGGGNEQFF
TRBD2	few	TRBJ2-1	TRBV7-9	TGTGCCAGCAGCTCTCCTAGCGGGGGGGCCGATAATGAGCAGTTCTTC	CASSSPSGGADNEQFF
-	-	TRBJ2-7	TRBV7-9	TGTGCCAGCAGCTACGACACCACCGGGGACGAGCAGTACTTC	CASSYDTTGDEQYF
-	few	TRBJ2-7	TRBV18	TGTGCCAGCTCACCACGAGTACAGGGGAGGCTCGAGCAGTACTTC	CASSPRVQGRLEQYF
TRBD1	-	TRBJ1-3	TRBV5-1	TGCGCCAGCAGCTACCAGACAGGGTCGGGAAACACCATATATTTT	CASSYQTGSGNTIYF
TRBD2	-	TRBJ2-7	TRBV7-9	TGTGCCAGCAGCCGTAGCGGGGTGCGGTCCTACGAGCAGTACTTC	CASSRSGVRSYEQYF
-	-	TRBJ2-5	TRBV9	TGTGCCAGCGCGATTGGGGCAGGACCCCAAGAGACCCAGTACTTC	CASAIGAGPQETQYF
-	-	TRBJ1-5	TRBV6-1	TGTGCCAGCAGTGAATATGGGACACTCAATAGCAATCAGCCCCAGCATTTT	CASSEYGTLNSNQPQHF
-	once	TRBJ1-2	TRBV6-6	TGTGCCAGCAGCCCGGGTGCTGGCTACACCTTC	CASSPGAGYTF
-	-	TRBJ1-5	TRBV6-5	TGTGCCAGCAGGCAAACAGGGATTAGCAATCAGCCCCAGCATTTT	CASRQTGISNQPQHF
TRBD1	-	TRBJ2-5	TRBV5-1	TGCGCCAGCAGCTCCGGGACAGACCAAGAGACCCAGTACTTC	CASSSGTDQETQYF
-	few	TRBJ1-5	TRBV5-6	TGTGCCAGCAGCCGCAGGTTTTCCTCCAATCAGCCCCAGCATTTT	CASSRRFSSNQPQHF
TRBD1	few	TRBJ2-1	TRBV4-2	TGTGCCAGCAGCCCGTTGACAGGGATTGTAAGTAATGAGCAGTTCTTC	CASSPLTGIVSNEQFF
-	few	TRBJ1-2	TRBV28	TGTGCCAGCAGTAACGGACAGCGCTATGGCTACACCTTC	CASSNGQRYGYTF
TRBD1	-	TRBJ1-1	TRBV29-1	TGCAGCGTTGAACAGGGGGCGAACACTGAAGCTTTCTTT	CSVEQGANTEAFF
TRBD1	few	TRBJ2-3	TRBV27	TGTGCCAGCAGTTTAGAAGACAGGGTTGCAGATACGCAGTATTTT	CASSLEDRVADTQYF
-	few	TRBJ2-1	TRBV7-8	TGTGCCAGCCAACCGATTATACAGGGAAATGAGCAGTTCTTC	CASQPIIQGNEQFF
TRBD1	-	TRBJ1-4	TRBV6-5	TGTGCCAGCAGTTACGGACGGGACAGAGTAAAACTGTTTTTT	CASSYGRDRVKLFF
TRBD2	-	TRBJ2-3	TRBV10-3	TGTGCCATCAGTGTAGGTAGCGGGGGGGCCACAGATACGCAGTATTTT	CAISVGSGGATDTQYF
TRBD1	-	TRBJ1-2	TRBV18	TGTGCCAGCTCAGGTGGACAGGGAGAAGGCGTCTATGGCTACACCTTC	CASSGGQGEGVYGYTF
-	-	TRBJ1-1	TRBV2	TGTGCCAGCAGTGTCAGGCAAATGAACACTGAAGCTTTCTTT	CASSVRQMNTEAFF
-	-	TRBJ2-7	TRBV5-1	TGCGCCAGCAGCGGACAGTTCTACGAGCAGTACTTC	CASSGQFYEQYF
-	medium-sized	TRBJ1-1	TRBV6-5	TGTGCCAGCAGTTACCCCGGGGGATCGGTCACTGAAGCTTTCTTT	CASSYPGGSVTEAFF
-	-	TRBJ2-3	TRBV28	TGTGCCAGCAGGAGAGGGGGGGGGCTGGATACGCAGTATTTT	CASRRGGGLDTQYF
-	-	TRBJ2-2	TRBV7-9	TGTGCCAGCAGACGGAGGGACGGGGAGCTGTTTTTT	CASRRRDGELFF
-	-	TRBJ1-3	TRBV5-1	TGCGCCAGCAGCTTGGTCGGCTCTGGAAACACCATATATTTT	CASSLVGSGNTIYF
-	-	TRBJ2-3	TRBV5-1	TGCGCCAGCAGCTTGGCAGGGTTCACAGATACGCAGTATTTT	CASSLAGFTDTQYF
-	-	TRBJ1-1	TRBV14	TGTGCCAGCAGCCCCTATCGTACAGTGAACACTGAAGCTTTCTTT	CASSPYRTVNTEAFF
TRBD1	few	TRBJ1-5	TRBV5-5	TGTGCCAGCAGCTCGGGGTGGACAGGGGGCAATCAGCCCCAGCATTTT	CASSSGWTGGNQPQHF
TRBD2	-	TRBJ2-1	TRBV7-9	TGTGCCAGCAGCTTAGTTAGCGGGGTCCGGGAGCAGTTCTTC	CASSLVSGVREQFF